This T cell receptor beta chain was sequenced in a study of blood T cell repertoires in COVID-19. Whole-study context: Some COVID-19 samples were acute and others convalescent; all came from the United States, Italy and Spain. In each case, the material was cDNA or gDNA derived from T cells, B-cell-depleted T cells, or PBMCs.

Authors' methods: It was from reference gene primer amplification that nucleated cell counts were estimated. TCRdb's table, derived via immunoSEQ multiplex PCR, lists solely in-frame clones and lacks some. V and J calls and clone size follow that table, whereas D and trimming were derived from the DNA. The table records some 150,000 clones, 87% of them present only once. V lost 5 bases, J lost 6 bases, and 12 bases lay in between. Germline CDR1 MNHEY, CDR2 SMNVEV (reference sequence). The CDR3 has 13 amino acids. This chain connects TRBV27 to TRBJ2-3, with a possible D match to TRBD1 (6 bases). The source of this sequence is a woman in her forties or fifties with active or convalescent COVID-19. The sample consisted of peripheral blood. CDR3 residues: CASSAQGLDTQYF. Here the CDR3 DNA reads TGTGCCAGCAGTGCGCAGGGGTTGGATACGCAGTATTTT.